This T cell receptor beta chain stems from a study of T-cell reconstitution after alpha-beta-depleted transplantation in children. Study-level points and caveats: At around two months after transplant, the alpha-beta T cells were reportedly derived from several hundred expanded clones that came from non-depleted graft cells. Diversity and T-cell counts at one year after transplant derived mostly from new T cells. Several patients had high TCRbeta diversity at day 60; it came from surviving recipient T cells and thymic progenitors.

The CDR3 sequence is 16 residues long. In germline, CDR1 is SGHTA, CDR2 FQGNSA. V lost 5 bases to trimming and J lost 0 bases, with 13 bases between them. Unique molecular identifiers tagged the TCRbeta library. TCRdb reprocessed the PCR reads via MiXCR and lists one record per CDR3 protein. Of more than 500,000 distinct CDR3 sequences in the sample, 9.5% to 12% were seen once. In its sample, this clonotype was seen a few times. The antigen is unknown. The genes are TRBV7-2 and TRBJ1-4; D is unresolved. Sequencing used PBMCs, mostly from graft donor cells, obtained 180 days after TCRalphabeta/CD19-depleted stem cell transplant. The receptor was isolated from a female patient aged 2-10 years who had a stem cell transplant for aplastic anemia, so the T cells may come from the graft donor. The CDR3 protein is CASSRRHPATNEKLFF. CDR3 sequence (DNA): TGTGCCAGCAGCCGTAGACACCCTGCAACTAATGAAAAACTGTTTTTT.